This T cell receptor (beta chain) is drawn from a study of T cell changes during pregnancy in multiple sclerosis. Measured with immunoSEQ multiplex PCR; TCRdb has only the in-frame clones, and not every one. The sample consists of about 110,000 clones, about 90% of them appearing once. This receptor was obtained from a female donor with multiple sclerosis, enrolled in a pregnancy study. Sequenced material: peripheral blood, taken before pregnancy.

Written as DNA, the CDR3 is TGTGCCAGCAGCTCGAGGGATCAGCCCCAGCATTTT. This encodes CASSSRDQPQHF. The chain has TRBV5-6 and TRBJ1-5, with D unresolved. Germline lookup yields CDR1 SGHDT and CDR2 YYEEEE. The CDR3 runs to 12 residues. V was pared by 3 bases and J by 5 bases, with 6 bases between.